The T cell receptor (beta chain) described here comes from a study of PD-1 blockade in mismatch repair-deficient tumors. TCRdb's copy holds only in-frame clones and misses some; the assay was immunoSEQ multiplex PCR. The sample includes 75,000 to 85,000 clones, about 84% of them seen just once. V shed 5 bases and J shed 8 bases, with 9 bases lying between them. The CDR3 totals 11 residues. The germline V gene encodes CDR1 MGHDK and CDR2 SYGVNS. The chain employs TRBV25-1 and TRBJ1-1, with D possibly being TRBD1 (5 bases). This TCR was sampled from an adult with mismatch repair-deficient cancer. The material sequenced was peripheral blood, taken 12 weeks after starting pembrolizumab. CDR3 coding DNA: TGTGCCAGCAGTTCCGGGACCGAAGCTTTCTTT. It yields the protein CASSSGTEAFF.